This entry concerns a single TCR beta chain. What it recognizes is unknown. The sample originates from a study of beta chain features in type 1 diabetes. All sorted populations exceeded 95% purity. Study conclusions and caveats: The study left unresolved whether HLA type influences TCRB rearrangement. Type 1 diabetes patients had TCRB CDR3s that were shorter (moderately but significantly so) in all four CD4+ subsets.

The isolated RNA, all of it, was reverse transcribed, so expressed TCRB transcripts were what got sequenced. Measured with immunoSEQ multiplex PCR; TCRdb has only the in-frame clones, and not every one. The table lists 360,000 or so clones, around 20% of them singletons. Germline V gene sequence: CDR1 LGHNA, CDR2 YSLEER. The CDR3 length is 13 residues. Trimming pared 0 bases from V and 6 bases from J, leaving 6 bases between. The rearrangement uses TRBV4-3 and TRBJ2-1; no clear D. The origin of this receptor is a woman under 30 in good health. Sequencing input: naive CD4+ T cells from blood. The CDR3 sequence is CASSQEAFNEQFF. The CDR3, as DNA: TGCGCCAGCAGCCAAGAGGCCTTCAATGAGCAGTTCTTC.